Reported below is one T cell receptor (beta chain). The antigen is not known. Unique molecular identifiers were carried by the TCR beta cDNA libraries. TCRdb re-called the PCR reads with MiXCR, one entry per CDR3 protein. The sample holds around 710,000 distinct CDR3 sequences, about 45% seen once. The V gene end was trimmed by 0 bases and the J gene end by 1 base; junction bases not matched to a gene: 7. This CDR3 contains 16 residues. CDR1 and CDR2 from the germline V gene are SGDLS and YYNGEE. The entry originates in a study of post-analysis software for immune sequencing data. Notes on the study in general: Patients carried a handful of TRBV segments more frequently than controls did, and TRBV5-6, TRBV5-1 and TRBV20-1 were among them.

The rearrangement uses TRBV9 and TRBJ2-7, with 7 bases lining up with TRBD1. The sequenced sample consisted of blood. The receptor was isolated from a girl between 10 and 17 years old with multiple sclerosis. The chain's CDR3 is CASSVASGTASYEQYF. The CDR3 DNA sequence: TGTGCCAGCAGCGTAGCCTCCGGGACAGCGTCCTACGAGCAGTACTTC.